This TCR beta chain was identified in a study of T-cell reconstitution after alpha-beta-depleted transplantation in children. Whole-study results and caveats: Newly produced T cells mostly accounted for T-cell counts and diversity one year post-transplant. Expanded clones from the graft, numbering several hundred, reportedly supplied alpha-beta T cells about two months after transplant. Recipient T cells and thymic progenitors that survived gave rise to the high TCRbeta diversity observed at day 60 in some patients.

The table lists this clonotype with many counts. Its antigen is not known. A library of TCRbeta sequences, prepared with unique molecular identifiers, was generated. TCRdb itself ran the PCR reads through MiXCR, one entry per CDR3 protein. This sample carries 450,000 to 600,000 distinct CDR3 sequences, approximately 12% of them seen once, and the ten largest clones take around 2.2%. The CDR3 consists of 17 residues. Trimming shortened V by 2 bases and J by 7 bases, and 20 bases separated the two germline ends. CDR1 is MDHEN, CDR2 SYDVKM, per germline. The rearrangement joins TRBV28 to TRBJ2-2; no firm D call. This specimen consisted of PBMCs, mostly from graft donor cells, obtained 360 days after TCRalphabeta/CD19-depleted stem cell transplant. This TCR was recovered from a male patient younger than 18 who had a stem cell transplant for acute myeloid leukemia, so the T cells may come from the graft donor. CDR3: CASSLPGVGKSGGELFF. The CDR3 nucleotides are TGTGCCAGCAGTTTACCCGGAGTGGGGAAGTCTGGCGGGGAGCTGTTTTTT. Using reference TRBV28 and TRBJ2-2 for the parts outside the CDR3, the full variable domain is DVKVTQSSRYLVKRTGEKVFLECVQDMDHENMFWYRQDPGLGLRLIYFSYDVKMKEKGDIPEGYSVSREKKERFSLILESASTNQTSMYLCASSLPGVGKSGGELFFGEGSRLTVL.